These T cell receptor beta chains were read from a single sample in a study of blood T cells in healthy people across ages. One entry per CDR3 protein results from TCRdb running MiXCR on the 5' RACE reads. The sample records more than 800,000 distinct CDR3 sequences, about 30% being singletons. The sample consisted of blood. All receptors come from an elderly woman in good health. The CDR3 runs from the conserved cysteine through the conserved F or W. The D gene is left open where the match is weak. For some rows the clone size is stated as once, few or many, or as a class when expanded; others skip it.

TRBV7-2	many	.	TRBJ1-4	CASRTGSQEKKLFF	TGTGCCAGCAGGACCGGGTCCCAAGAAAAAAAACTGTTTTTT
TRBV7-2	many	TRBD2	TRBJ2-7	CASSLTAGGYEQYF	TGTGCCAGCAGCTTGACGGCGGGGGGCTACGAGCAGTACTTC
TRBV10-2	many	TRBD2	TRBJ2-7	CASSVLAESYEQYF	TGCGCCAGCAGTGTACTAGCGGAGTCCTACGAGCAGTACTTC
TRBV6-2/TRBV6-3	.	TRBD1	TRBJ1-1	CASSSPDRGSAEAFF	TGTGCCAGCAGTTCTCCGGACAGGGGGTCCGCTGAAGCTTTCTTT
TRBV5-1	.	.	TRBJ2-5	CASSLQLWETQYF	TGCGCCAGCAGCTTGCAGCTCTGGGAGACCCAGTACTTC
TRBV6-2/TRBV6-3	few	.	TRBJ2-3	CASSYARGGLTDTQYF	TGTGCCAGCAGTTACGCCAGGGGGGGCCTGACAGATACGCAGTATTTT
TRBV20-1	many	.	TRBJ1-2	CSARVSGDLYGYTF	TGCAGTGCTAGGGTTTCGGGGGACCTTTATGGCTACACCTTC
TRBV6-5	.	TRBD1	TRBJ1-1	CASSSQGAQSTEAFF	TGTGCCAGCAGTTCACAGGGGGCGCAGAGCACTGAAGCTTTCTTT
TRBV5-1	.	.	TRBJ2-5	CASSSSKAGSETQYF	TGCGCCAGCAGCTCCTCCAAGGCAGGGTCGGAGACCCAGTACTTC
TRBV3-1	few	.	TRBJ2-7	CASSPSGVSYNEQYF	TGTGCCAGCAGCCCCTCGGGGGTCTCCTACAATGAGCAGTACTTC
TRBV20-1	few	TRBD2	TRBJ2-7	CSARDPRGGTYEQYF	TGCAGTGCTAGAGATCCCCGGGGGGGTACCTACGAGCAGTACTTC
TRBV5-1	few	TRBD1	TRBJ1-1	CASNSDRGAEAFF	TGCGCCAGCAACTCCGACAGGGGAGCTGAAGCTTTCTTT
TRBV6-2/TRBV6-3	few	.	TRBJ2-7	CASTTAIYEQYF	TGTGCCAGCACGACAGCAATTTACGAGCAGTACTTC
TRBV3-1	many	TRBD2	TRBJ2-3	CASSPLSGGTDTQYF	TGTGCCAGCAGCCCACTCAGCGGGGGCACAGATACGCAGTATTTT
TRBV6-5	few	TRBD2	TRBJ2-3	CASSSGRTLRVTQYF	TGTGCCAGCAGTAGCGGGAGGACCCTGCGTGTTACGCAGTATTTT
TRBV4-2	.	.	TRBJ2-3	CASSQTIATDTQYF	TGTGCCAGCAGCCAAACCATTGCCACAGATACGCAGTATTTT
TRBV7-2	.	.	TRBJ2-1	CASSSHAGDYNEQFF	TGTGCCAGCAGCTCCCACGCCGGAGACTACAATGAGCAGTTCTTC
TRBV20-1	few	.	TRBJ2-3	CSASPAQRGTDTQYF	TGCAGTGCTAGCCCCGCCCAGCGGGGCACAGATACGCAGTATTTT
TRBV7-6	many	.	TRBJ1-3	CASSLGFRGASGNTIYF	TGTGCCAGCAGCTTAGGTTTTCGGGGGGCGTCTGGAAACACCATATATTTT
TRBV5-4	few	.	TRBJ2-5	CASSLRLGEETQYF	TGTGCCAGCAGCTTGAGGTTGGGGGAAGAGACCCAGTACTTC
TRBV27	many	TRBD1	TRBJ1-2	CASSPRQGSYGYTF	TGTGCCAGCAGTCCTCGACAGGGCTCCTATGGCTACACCTTC
TRBV7-9	few	TRBD1	TRBJ1-1	CASSPTGEIEAFF	TGTGCCAGCAGCCCGACAGGGGAGATTGAAGCTTTCTTT
TRBV5-1	many	TRBD2	TRBJ2-1	CASSFSSGATYNEQFF	TGCGCCAGCAGCTTCTCTAGCGGGGCCACCTACAATGAGCAGTTCTTC
TRBV10-3	few	TRBD2	TRBJ2-2	CAISESAGEDRELFF	TGTGCCATCAGTGAGTCCGCGGGGGAGGACCGGGAGCTGTTTTTT
TRBV20-1	many	TRBD2	TRBJ2-1	CSARQRGPRDEQFF	TGCAGTGCTAGACAGCGGGGGCCGAGGGATGAGCAGTTCTTC
TRBV20-1	many	.	TRBJ2-3	CSARGPGKRTASTDTQYF	TGCAGTGCTAGAGGGCCCGGTAAGAGGACAGCGAGCACAGATACGCAGTATTTT